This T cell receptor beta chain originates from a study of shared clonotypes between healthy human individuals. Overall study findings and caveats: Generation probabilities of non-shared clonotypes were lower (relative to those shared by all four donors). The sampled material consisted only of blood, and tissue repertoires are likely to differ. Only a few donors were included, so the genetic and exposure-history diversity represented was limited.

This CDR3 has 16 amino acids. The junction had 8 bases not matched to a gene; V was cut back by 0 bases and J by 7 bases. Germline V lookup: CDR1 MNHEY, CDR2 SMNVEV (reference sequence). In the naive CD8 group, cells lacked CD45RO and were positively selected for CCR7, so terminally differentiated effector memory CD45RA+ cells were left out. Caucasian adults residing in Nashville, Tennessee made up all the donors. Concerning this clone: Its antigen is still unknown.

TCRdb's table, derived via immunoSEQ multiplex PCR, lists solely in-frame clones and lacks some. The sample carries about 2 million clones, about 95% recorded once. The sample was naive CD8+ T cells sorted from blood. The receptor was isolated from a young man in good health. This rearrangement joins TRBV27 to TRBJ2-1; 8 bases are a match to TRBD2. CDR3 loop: CASSLSSRREGNEQFF. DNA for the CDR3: TGTGCCAGCAGTTTATCCTCTAGACGGGAGGGTAATGAGCAGTTCTTC.